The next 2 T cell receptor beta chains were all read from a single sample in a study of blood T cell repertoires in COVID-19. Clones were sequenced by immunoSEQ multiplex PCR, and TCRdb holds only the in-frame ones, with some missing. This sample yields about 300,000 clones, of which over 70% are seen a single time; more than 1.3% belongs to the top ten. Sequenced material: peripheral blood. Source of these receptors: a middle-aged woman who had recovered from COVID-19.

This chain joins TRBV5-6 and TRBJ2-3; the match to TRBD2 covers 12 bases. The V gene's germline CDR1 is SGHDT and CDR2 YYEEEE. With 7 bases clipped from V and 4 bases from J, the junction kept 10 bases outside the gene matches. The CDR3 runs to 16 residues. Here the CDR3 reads CASAILAGGQADTQYF. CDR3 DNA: TGTGCCAGCGCAATCCTAGCGGGGGGGCAGGCAGATACGCAGTATTTT.

CDR3 nucleotide sequence: TGTGCCTGGAGTCAGGGACAGCCGAACACTGAAGCTTTCTTT. Its translation: CAWSQGQPNTEAFF. This chain joins TRBV30 and TRBJ1-1; 7 bases line up with TRBD1. Germline V CDR1 and CDR2: GTSNPN, SVGIG (reference sequence). The CDR3 is 14 residues long. The ends lost 2 bases at V and 1 base at J; junction bases unmatched: 4.